This T cell receptor (beta chain) was sequenced in a study of CD8+ T cells in alopecia areata. Treatment noted: oral pan-JAK inhibitor, 5-10 mg twice daily. Lesional scalp punch biopsies and peripheral blood were collected from alopecia areata patients. Findings and limits, study-wide: Possibly as an HLA-related effect, TCR sharing across patients appeared less clear than in mice.

cDNA serving as the sequencing template came from extracted, reverse transcribed RNA. Assay used: immunoSEQ multiplex PCR; TCRdb lists only in-frame clones, some missing. The sample holds under 7,500 clones; under 70% are singletons and the top ten take 16%. Germline-derived CDR1 and CDR2 are SGHTA and FQGTGA. The V segment lost 4 bases and the J segment 0 bases; nucleotides outside the gene matches: 8. There are 17 residues in the CDR3. Remarks on this clone: Antigen: not known.

The sequencing used skin, collected at week 4, from a patient treated with tofacitinib. The sequence came from a human donor with alopecia areata. The chain uses TRBV7-3 and TRBJ2-1, with 8 bases identical to TRBD2. In DNA form, the CDR3 reads TGTGCCAGCAGCTCCGTAGCGGGGTTGAGCTCCTACAATGAGCAGTTCTTC. As protein: CASSSVAGLSSYNEQFF. The full variable domain, its missing parts supplied by reference TRBV7-3 and TRBJ2-1, is GAGVSQTPSNKVTEKGKYVELRCDPISGHTALYWYRQSLGQGPEFLIYFQGTGAADDSGLPNDRFFAVRPEGSVSTLKIQRTERGDSAVYLCASSSVAGLSSYNEQFFGPGTRLTVL.